The rows below give T cell receptor beta chains drawn from one sample of a study of blood T cell repertoires in COVID-19. Method: immunoSEQ multiplex PCR; TCRdb's copy keeps in-frame clones and lacks some. In the table there are roughly 150,000 clones, about nine tenths of which are singletons. The specimen sequenced was peripheral blood. These receptors all come from a man between 18 and 29 years old with acute or convalescent COVID-19. CDR3s include the opening cysteine and the closing phenylalanine or tryptophan. Fields, in order: clone size, V gene, J gene, D gene, CDR3 DNA, CDR3 protein. A D gene is named only where the DNA matches it firmly. For some rows the clone size is stated as once, few or many, or as a class when expanded; others skip it.

size: -; V: TRBV15; J: TRBJ2-5; D: TRBD2; DNA: TGTGCCACCAGCAGAGATTCGCGGGGGAGGATTCAAGAGACCCAGTACTTC; CDR3: CATSRDSRGRIQETQYF
size: once; V: TRBV5-1; J: TRBJ1-1; D: TRBD1; DNA: TGCGCCAGCAGCTTAGGGACAGCGAACACTGAAGCTTTCTTT; CDR3: CASSLGTANTEAFF
size: few; V: TRBV27; J: TRBJ1-2; D: -; DNA: TGTGCCAGCAGATTATCCACAGGATCAAACTATGGCTACACCTTC; CDR3: CASRLSTGSNYGYTF
size: -; V: TRBV13; J: TRBJ2-3; D: TRBD2; DNA: TGTGCCAGCAGTCTAGCGGGACCCCTTAGCACAGATACGCAGTATTTT; CDR3: CASSLAGPLSTDTQYF
size: -; V: TRBV27; J: TRBJ1-2; D: -; DNA: TGTGCCAGCAGTCCTTCGGGGGGGCGGACCCTAATCTATGGCTACACCTTC; CDR3: CASSPSGGRTLIYGYTF
size: -; V: TRBV5-1; J: TRBJ2-7; D: -; DNA: TGCGCCAGCAGCCTTTCCCTCCGCTCCTACGAGCAGTACTTC; CDR3: CASSLSLRSYEQYF
size: many; V: TRBV3-1/TRBV3-2; J: TRBJ2-7; D: TRBD1; DNA: TGTGCCAGCAGCCGAGCCGGGACAGGGCTATACGAGCAGTACTTC; CDR3: CASSRAGTGLYEQYF
size: once; V: TRBV27; J: TRBJ2-1; D: TRBD1; DNA: TGTGCCAGCAGTTTATTGGGGACAGGGGTCTACAATGAGCAGTTCTTC; CDR3: CASSLLGTGVYNEQFF
size: -; V: TRBV6-1; J: TRBJ2-3; D: -; DNA: TGTGCCAGCAGTGAACGGCGGGCGGGAACCGCTAGCACAGATACGCAGTATTTT; CDR3: CASSERRAGTASTDTQYF
size: few; V: TRBV5-1; J: TRBJ2-7; D: -; DNA: TGCGCCAGCAGCTTGGGACACCTGAGCTCCTACGAGCAGTACTTC; CDR3: CASSLGHLSSYEQYF
size: -; V: TRBV6-1; J: TRBJ1-2; D: TRBD1; DNA: TGTGCCAGCAGTGAAGATTGGACAGGGGATGGCTACACCTTC; CDR3: CASSEDWTGDGYTF
size: -; V: TRBV6-5; J: TRBJ2-1; D: -; DNA: TGTGCCAGCTCAAAAAGGGGGTACAATGAGCAGTTCTTC; CDR3: CASSKRGYNEQFF